The 27 T cell receptor beta chains reported below all come from one sample, sequenced in a study of blood T cell repertoires in COVID-19. Clones were read by immunoSEQ multiplex PCR, and TCRdb kept only the in-frame ones, dropping some. The sample lists more than 200,000 clones; under 90% were seen once. Material for sequencing was peripheral blood. The origin of the receptors is a man between 60 and 75 years old with acute or convalescent COVID-19.

This chain joins TRBV5-1 and TRBJ1-2; D is perhaps TRBD1 (5 bases). Trimming cost V 0 bases and J 5 bases, with 14 bases left between them. The CDR3 sequence is 15 residues long. CDR1 SGHRS and CDR2 YFSETQ come from the germline V gene. This CDR3 is CASSLAGRVEYGYTF. The CDR3 region has the DNA TGCGCCAGCAGCTTGGCCGGCAGGGTTGAGTATGGCTACACCTTC.

The CDR3 coding sequence is TGTGCCAGCAGCCTCGCAGGACAGGGCCCAGATACGCAGTATTTT. Protein: CASSLAGQGPDTQYF. V usage is TRBV3-1 (or the pseudogene TRBV3-2) and J usage is TRBJ2-3; 8 bases are shared with TRBD1. The CDR3 covers 15 residues. The germline CDR1 and CDR2 sequences are LGHDT and YNNKEL (reference sequence). V was pared by 4 bases and J by 4 bases, with 7 bases of the junction left unmatched.

This clone was counted once. This CDR3 is CASSPQGAVYEQYF. The CDR3 bases are TGTGCCAGCTCACCACAGGGGGCGGTTTACGAGCAGTACTTC. The chain has TRBV18 and TRBJ2-7; TRBD1 matches 7 bases. J gave up 4 bases and V 1 base, and 4 bases lay outside the gene matches. The CDR3 has 14 residues. Germline V gene data show CDR1 as KGHSH and CDR2 as LQKENI.

This rearrangement joins TRBV6-5 to TRBJ2-5; 10 nucleotides line up with TRBD1. Germline assignment: CDR1 MNHEY and CDR2 SVGAGI. V dropped 2 bases and J dropped 8; count of bases not matched to a gene: 5. CDR3 length: 14 amino acids. CDR3 DNA sequence: TGTGCCAGCAGTTACAATGGACAGGGGGATACCCAGTACTTC. It is translated as CASSYNGQGDTQYF.

This chain connects TRBV28 to TRBJ2-5; 8 nucleotides agree with TRBD1. The CDR3 consists of 15 residues. CDR1 and CDR2 from the germline V gene are MDHEN and SYDVKM. Germline trimming cut 3 bases from V and 5 bases from J; bases unmatched to any gene: 8. CDR3 sequence: CASSLDRAGSETQYF. CDR3 coding DNA: TGTGCCAGCAGTTTGGACAGGGCCGGGAGTGAGACCCAGTACTTC.

The chain is built from TRBV2 and TRBJ2-7, with 12 bases identical to TRBD2. The CDR3 has 15 residues. V dropped 3 bases and J dropped 7; count of bases not matched to a gene: 7. Germline CDR1 SNHLY, CDR2 FYNNEI. The CDR3 loop is CASSERLAGVREQYF. The CDR3 nucleotides are TGTGCCAGCAGTGAGAGACTAGCGGGGGTTCGTGAGCAGTACTTC.

This chain links TRBV6-2 or TRBV6-3 with TRBJ2-7; 7 nucleotides align to TRBD2. This CDR3 is built from 14 residues. From germline, CDR1 is MNHEY and CDR2 SVGEGT. Losses at the gene ends were 1 base for V and 3 bases for J; bases not matched to a gene: 3. CDR3: CASSYFSGNYEQYF. For the CDR3, the DNA is TGTGCCAGCAGTTACTTCAGCGGGAACTACGAGCAGTACTTC.

The chain employs TRBV27 and TRBJ1-2, with no clear D. This CDR3 comprises 13 residues. V shed 2 bases and J shed 8 bases, with 12 bases lying between them. In germline, CDR1 is MNHEY, CDR2 SMNVEV (reference sequence). The CDR3: CASSLGFEGGYTF. Written as DNA, the CDR3 is TGTGCCAGCAGTTTAGGTTTTGAGGGCGGCTACACCTTC.

The chain is built from TRBV6-6 and TRBJ1-6; a possible D gene is TRBD1 (6 bases). The CDR3 runs to 13 residues. Trimming took off 7 bases at V and 10 bases at J, with 14 bases between the two ends. Per germline, CDR1 MNHNY and CDR2 SVGAGI (reference sequence). The CDR3 protein is CASKQGRYSPLHF. CDR3 nucleotides: TGTGCCAGCAAACAGGGCAGGTACTCACCCCTCCACTTT.

This clone occurred a few times. The chain links TRBV10-3 to TRBJ2-7; D possibly corresponds to TRBD1 (5 bases). Germline CDR1 and CDR2: ENHRY and SYGVKD. V gave up 6 bases and J gave up 7 bases, with 10 bases separating them. CDR3 length equals 11 residues. CDR3 region: CAIRGAREQYF. The CDR3 region has the DNA TGTGCCATCAGAGGGGCTCGGGAGCAGTACTTC.

Only a few counts were recorded for this clone. The genes are TRBV14 and TRBJ1-1; unclear D gene. The V and J ends lost 0 bases and 1 base respectively, with 9 bases between them. CDR3 length equals 15 residues. CDR1 and CDR2 (germline): SGHDN, FVKESK. The CDR3 reads CASSQERRRNTEAFF. For the CDR3, the DNA is TGTGCCAGCAGCCAAGAACGGCGGAGGAACACTGAAGCTTTCTTT.

The chain uses TRBV27 and TRBJ2-7; D possibly corresponds to TRBD1 (7 bases). V lost 2 bases and J lost 3, with 17 bases in between. CDR1 MNHEY and CDR2 SMNVEV come from the germline V gene (reference sequence). The CDR3 totals 16 residues. The CDR3, as DNA: TGTGCCAGCAGTTTAGCCAGGGGGGTAGGGAACTACGAGCAGTACTTC. Amino acid sequence: CASSLARGVGNYEQYF.

This sequence joins TRBV18 and TRBJ1-3, with a tentative D call TRBD1 (5 bases). Deletions cut 4 bases from V and 2 bases from J, with 6 bases between. The CDR3 is made up of 13 amino acids. Germline loops: CDR1 KGHSH, CDR2 LQKENI. The CDR3 DNA follows: TGTGCCAGCTCACGGGGGGCTGGAAACACCATATATTTT. Residues: CASSRGAGNTIYF.

On this clone: Other DNA sequences of this sample code for an identical CDR3. The chain joins TRBV4-1 to TRBJ2-3; D is ambiguous. The CDR3 is 13 residues long. Germline-derived CDR1 and CDR2 are MGHRA and YSYEKL. V lost 0 bases and J 6 bases, leaving 7 bases between the germline ends. CDR3 bases: TGCGCCAGCAGCCAAGAGACTGCGGATACGCAGTATTTT. It translates to CASSQETADTQYF.

The rearrangement uses TRBV3-1 (or the pseudogene TRBV3-2) and TRBJ2-3; TRBD1 is a possible D gene (5 bases). The germline gives CDR1 LGHDT, CDR2 YNNKEL (reference sequence). V gave up 5 bases and J gave up 4 bases, with 13 bases separating them. The CDR3 runs to 14 residues. This CDR3 is CASSYGHPADTQYF. DNA of the CDR3: TGTGCCAGCAGCTACGGACATCCAGCAGATACGCAGTATTTT.

This clone appeared a few times. The chain has TRBV3-1 (or the pseudogene TRBV3-2) and TRBJ2-7; 10 positions agree with TRBD2. CDR1 is LGHDT and CDR2 is YNNKEL in the germline V gene (reference sequence). This CDR3 comprises 16 residues. Trimming at V came to 1 base and at J to 5 bases, leaving 8 bases not matched to a gene. In DNA, the CDR3 is TGTGCCAGCAGCCAAGTAGCAGCTAGCGGGAGCCACGAGCAGTACTTC. Its translation is CASSQVAASGSHEQYF.

This clone was seen only once. The chain has TRBV6-5 and TRBJ2-7; perhaps TRBD1 as D (7 bases). The V gene's germline CDR1 is MNHEY and CDR2 SVGAGI. The ends were cut back, 9 bases at V and 5 bases at J, with 14 bases in the middle. The CDR3 spans 12 residues. In nucleotides, the CDR3 is TGTGCCAGTTCCCAGGGGGGCAACGAGCAGTACTTC. This codes for CASSQGGNEQYF.

This chain joins TRBV19 and TRBJ2-7; possibly TRBD1 for D (5 bases). CDR3 length: 13 amino acids. CDR1 and CDR2 (germline): LNHDA, SQIVND (reference sequence). V was shortened by 2 bases and J by 2 bases, with 7 bases between the two germline ends. The CDR3 loop reads CASSITGAYEQYF. For the CDR3, the DNA is TGTGCCAGTAGTATAACAGGAGCCTACGAGCAGTACTTC.

The V gene is TRBV15, the J gene TRBJ2-7; 15 nucleotides line up with TRBD2. V dropped 1 base and J dropped 7; count of bases not matched to a gene: 11. CDR3 size: 18 residues. Germline lookup yields CDR1 LNHNV and CDR2 YYDKDF (reference sequence). CDR3 loop: CATSRGGGLAGGPGEQYF. The CDR3 bases are TGTGCCACCAGCAGAGGAGGCGGACTAGCGGGAGGGCCAGGGGAGCAGTACTTC.

This chain links TRBV7-6 with TRBJ2-1; 9 nucleotides align to TRBD2. V trimming: 2 bases; J trimming: 10 bases; junction bases outside the gene matches: 15. CDR1 SGHVS and CDR2 FNYEAQ come from the germline V gene. The CDR3 has 17 amino acids. The CDR3 DNA sequence: TGTGCCAGCAGCTTATTCGGCCGGACTAGCGCCAGCGGGGAGCAGTTCTTC. It is translated as CASSLFGRTSASGEQFF.

This rearrangement joins TRBV7-9 to TRBJ2-7, with D perhaps matching TRBD1 (6 bases). The ends were cut back, 1 base at V and 2 bases at J, with 15 bases in the middle. CDR1 and CDR2 (germline): SEHNR, FQNEAQ (reference sequence). CDR3 length: 16 amino acids. The CDR3 nucleotides are TGTGCCAGCAGCTTAGAGTCCCCAGGGGCCGCCTACGAGCAGTACTTC. It is translated as CASSLESPGAAYEQYF.

CDR3 protein: CASSHLREKETQYF. The CDR3 coding sequence is TGTGCCAGCAGCCACCTCAGGGAAAAAGAGACCCAGTACTTC. This chain uses TRBV14 with TRBJ2-5; D possibly corresponds to TRBD1 (5 bases). Germline loops: CDR1 SGHDN, CDR2 FVKESK. This CDR3 has 14 amino acids. V was cut by 3 bases and J by 3 bases, with 11 bases left in between.

The V gene is TRBV23-1, the J gene TRBJ1-1; 9 bases agree with TRBD1. TRBV23-1 is an ORF, and what it does is uncertain. Trimming took 0 bases from V and 7 from J; bases not matched to a gene: 12. There are 17 residues in the CDR3. This CDR3 reads CASSQSRDREPSGEAFF. CDR3 DNA: TGCGCCAGCAGTCAATCCCGGGACAGGGAACCTTCCGGTGAAGCTTTCTTT.

The V and J genes are TRBV7-9 and TRBJ2-6; TRBD1 matches at 8 bases. J gave up 9 bases and V 5 bases, and 12 bases lay outside the gene matches. The CDR3 is 16 residues long. Germline CDR1 and CDR2: SEHNR and FQNEAQ (reference sequence). As DNA, the CDR3 is TGTGCCAGCAGCACTACTAACAGGGGGGTGGGCAACGTCCTGACTTTC. This gives the protein CASSTTNRGVGNVLTF.

This clone was detected only a few times. The chain employs TRBV7-9 and TRBJ2-5, with D possibly matching TRBD2 (6 bases). The CDR3 contains 13 residues. V lost 4 bases to trimming and J lost 5 bases, with 11 bases between them. From germline, CDR1 is SEHNR and CDR2 FQNEAQ (reference sequence). CDR3 nucleotides: TGTGCCAGCAGCTCCCTAGCGTACGAGACCCAGTACTTC. It is translated as CASSSLAYETQYF.

The chain is built from TRBV9 and TRBJ2-6; D gene ambiguous. V lost 7 bases and J 0 bases, leaving 14 bases between the germline ends. The CDR3 covers 16 residues. The germline gives CDR1 SGDLS, CDR2 YYNGEE. The CDR3 sequence is CASAKGSASGANVLTF. CDR3 DNA sequence: TGTGCCAGCGCCAAAGGCAGCGCCTCTGGGGCCAACGTCCTGACTTTC.

The chain is built from TRBV7-3 and TRBJ1-2, with TRBD1 matching over 7 bases. The CDR3 totals 16 residues. J lost 7 bases, V lost 5 bases, and 16 bases had no gene match. The V gene's germline CDR1 is SGHTA and CDR2 FQGTGA. As DNA, the CDR3 is TGTGCCAGCAGCCCCGAACAAGGACAGGCCTCAGGTGGCTACACCTTC. Translated: CASSPEQGQASGGYTF.